These T cell receptor beta chains were read from a single sample in a study of T cell changes during pregnancy in multiple sclerosis. The method was immunoSEQ multiplex PCR; TCRdb's version includes in-frame clones alone and lacks a portion of them. In the table there are over 35,000 clones, around 90% of which are singletons. The material was CD4+ T cells from peripheral blood mononuclear cells, obtained in the third trimester of pregnancy. The receptors shown here come from a female donor with multiple sclerosis, enrolled in a pregnancy study. Each CDR3 is given with its conserved first and last residue.

V gene	J gene	CDR3 protein
TRBV5-4	TRBJ2-6	CASSLARSGANVLTF
TRBV28	TRBJ2-4	CASGIAGQGNIQYF
TRBV19	TRBJ1-4	CASSITRGIPSTNEKLFF
TRBV5-1	TRBJ2-7	CASSTTSAYEQYF
TRBV15	TRBJ2-1	CATSRERQGASNEQFF
TRBV5-1	TRBJ2-7	CASSLASGGSYEQYF
TRBV28	TRBJ2-7	CASSASGTGTYEQYF
TRBV30	TRBJ1-1	CAWSYRQGGEAFF
TRBV19	TRBJ2-5	CASSRGVRSQETQYF
TRBV30	TRBJ1-2	CALIPEQAYGYTF
TRBV27	TRBJ2-2	CASSFPTGGGNTGELFF
TRBV6-6	TRBJ2-5	CASYSRIQETQYF
TRBV6-5	TRBJ2-7	CASSYGLANKAYEQYF
TRBV5-1	TRBJ2-1	CASSSYDSIINNEQFF
TRBV7-8	TRBJ2-1	CASSLLFRLAGASSYNEQFF
TRBV11-2	TRBJ1-5	CASSRGGVSQPQHF
TRBV6-5	TRBJ2-5	CASSTPRREETQYF
TRBV19	TRBJ2-6	CASRKRQEPGANVLTF
TRBV6-6	TRBJ1-5	CASGLTGGSNQPQHF
TRBV5-4	TRBJ2-3	CASSFPSPATTDTQYF